A few counts support the clone carrying this TCR beta chain. This sample was taken from a study of T-cell memory formation after mild COVID-19. In the study overall: TCR clusters largely stayed donor specific.

The ends were cut back, 1 base at V and 2 bases at J, with 12 bases in the middle. The CDR3 runs to 15 residues. From the 5' RACE reads, TCRdb called clonotypes with MiXCR, one entry per CDR3 protein. The sample comprises under 550,000 distinct CDR3 sequences, 15% to 20% of which are singletons, and about 12% rests with the top ten. The chain carries TRBV12-3 or TRBV12-4 and TRBJ2-7, with D unresolved. Sequencing was carried out using PBMCs or a T cell subset sorted from them (not recorded which). The receptor was derived from an adult woman who had mild COVID-19 (a few samples of this study predate the infection). Cell type and time point are not known. The CDR3 protein is CASSLVAGTTYEQYF. The CDR3, as DNA: TGTGCCAGCAGTTTAGTTGCTGGAACGACCTACGAGCAGTACTTC.